This is a list of T cell receptor beta chains from one sample in a study of immune evolution from preneoplasia to lung adenocarcinoma. Profiled with immunoSEQ multiplex PCR; TCRdb holds only in-frame clones, not every one. The table lists 5,000 to 7,500 clones, approximately 79% of them singletons, with 5% to 7% in the top ten. The sample comprised FFPE minimally invasive lung adenocarcinoma tissue. The receptors were sampled from a person between 45 and 75 years old with lung adenocarcinoma. CDR3s include the opening cysteine and the closing phenylalanine or tryptophan. D genes are given only for firm matches. Clone size is shown for a subset of rows, as once, few, many or a class of expanded clone.

V gene: TRBV7-2; J gene: TRBJ2-5; D gene: NA; clone size: NA; CDR3 DNA: TGTGCCAGCAGCTTAGTATCCGTGCAAGAGACCCAGTACTTC; CDR3 protein: CASSLVSVQETQYF
V gene: TRBV19; J gene: TRBJ2-3; D gene: TRBD1; clone size: few; CDR3 DNA: TGTGCCACCCGGGACAGAGGAAGCACAGATACGCAGTATTTT; CDR3 protein: CATRDRGSTDTQYF
V gene: TRBV10-3; J gene: TRBJ2-2; D gene: NA; clone size: NA; CDR3 DNA: TGTGCCATCGGCACAGGGACTGGGTCCGGGGAGCTGTTTTTT; CDR3 protein: CAIGTGTGSGELFF
V gene: TRBV5-1; J gene: TRBJ2-2; D gene: NA; clone size: NA; CDR3 DNA: TGCGCCAGCAGTCCGGAGAACACCGGGGAGCTGTTTTTT; CDR3 protein: CASSPENTGELFF
V gene: TRBV5-4; J gene: TRBJ1-4; D gene: TRBD1; clone size: NA; CDR3 DNA: TGTGCCAGCAGCCAGGGACAGGGAGGAGAAAAACTGTTTTTT; CDR3 protein: CASSQGQGGEKLFF
V gene: TRBV27; J gene: TRBJ2-1; D gene: NA; clone size: NA; CDR3 DNA: TGTGCCAGCAGTTTACGGCCCTACAATGAGCAGTTCTTC; CDR3 protein: CASSLRPYNEQFF
V gene: TRBV5-1; J gene: TRBJ2-1; D gene: TRBD2; clone size: NA; CDR3 DNA: TGCGCCAGCAGCTTGGACGGGGGGGCCCCCTACAATGAGCAGTTCTTC; CDR3 protein: CASSLDGGAPYNEQFF
V gene: TRBV5-1; J gene: TRBJ1-2; D gene: NA; clone size: NA; CDR3 DNA: TGCGCCAGCAGCTTTAGAAGCAGAAGCAACTATGGCTACACCTTC; CDR3 protein: CASSFRSRSNYGYTF
V gene: TRBV5-6; J gene: TRBJ1-2; D gene: NA; clone size: once; CDR3 DNA: TGTGCCAGCAGCCCAGGGACGGGAGGCTACACCTTC; CDR3 protein: CASSPGTGGYTF
V gene: TRBV5-4; J gene: TRBJ1-2; D gene: TRBD1; clone size: NA; CDR3 DNA: TGTGCCAGCAGCTTGGATCAGGGGGTGGGTGGCTACACCTTC; CDR3 protein: CASSLDQGVGGYTF
V gene: TRBV10-2; J gene: TRBJ2-2; D gene: NA; clone size: NA; CDR3 DNA: TGCGCCAGCAACAGTGGCAACCTTAACACCGGGGAGCTGTTTTTT; CDR3 protein: CASNSGNLNTGELFF
V gene: TRBV11-2; J gene: TRBJ2-1; D gene: TRBD2; clone size: NA; CDR3 DNA: TGTGCCAGCAGCCCGACTAGCGGGAGGGCTCATGAGCAGTTCTTC; CDR3 protein: CASSPTSGRAHEQFF
V gene: TRBV20-1; J gene: TRBJ2-5; D gene: NA; clone size: NA; CDR3 DNA: TGCAGTGCTCCGGACGTAGGGACCCAGTACTTC; CDR3 protein: CSAPDVGTQYF
V gene: TRBV28; J gene: TRBJ2-3; D gene: TRBD2; clone size: NA; CDR3 DNA: TGTGCCAGCAGTCCCCCGACTAGCCACACAGATACGCAGTATTTT; CDR3 protein: CASSPPTSHTDTQYF
V gene: TRBV28; J gene: TRBJ2-1; D gene: NA; clone size: NA; CDR3 DNA: TGTGCCAGCAGCCCTAGCCTTGCAAATGAGCAGTTCTTC; CDR3 protein: CASSPSLANEQFF
V gene: TRBV7-2; J gene: TRBJ2-7; D gene: TRBD2; clone size: once; CDR3 DNA: TGTGCCAGCAGCTTATCGGGACTAGCGGGAGAACAGCAGTACTTC; CDR3 protein: CASSLSGLAGEQQYF
V gene: TRBV5-1; J gene: TRBJ1-4; D gene: NA; clone size: NA; CDR3 DNA: TGCGCCAGCAGCGTCTTCGGACAGAGTAATGAAAAACTGTTTTTT; CDR3 protein: CASSVFGQSNEKLFF
V gene: TRBV14; J gene: TRBJ2-1; D gene: TRBD1; clone size: once; CDR3 DNA: TGTGCCAGCAGCCAAGCCCGACAGGGTTACTACAATGAGCAGTTCTTC; CDR3 protein: CASSQARQGYYNEQFF
V gene: TRBV7-6; J gene: TRBJ2-1; D gene: TRBD2; clone size: NA; CDR3 DNA: TGTGCCAGCAGCTTAGGTAGAGGACTAGTCTACAATGAGCAGTTCTTC; CDR3 protein: CASSLGRGLVYNEQFF
V gene: TRBV28; J gene: TRBJ2-1; D gene: NA; clone size: NA; CDR3 DNA: TGTGCCAGCACCCTTTGGTATGACTCCTACAATGAGCAGTTCTTC; CDR3 protein: CASTLWYDSYNEQFF
V gene: TRBV30; J gene: TRBJ2-3; D gene: NA; clone size: NA; CDR3 DNA: TGTGCCTGGAGTGCTCCAGATACGCAGTATTTT; CDR3 protein: CAWSAPDTQYF
V gene: TRBV5-4; J gene: TRBJ2-2; D gene: TRBD2; clone size: NA; CDR3 DNA: TGTGCCAGCAGCTTGGGTGGCGGGGGAATCACCGGGGAGCTGTTTTTT; CDR3 protein: CASSLGGGGITGELFF
V gene: TRBV5-1; J gene: TRBJ2-6; D gene: TRBD1; clone size: NA; CDR3 DNA: TGCGCCAGCAGCGGGGGACAGGAAACGGTCGCTGGGGCCAACGTCCTGACTTTC; CDR3 protein: CASSGGQETVAGANVLTF
V gene: TRBV5-1; J gene: TRBJ1-4; D gene: NA; clone size: NA; CDR3 DNA: TGCGCCAGCAAAGAGGGCTCAACTAATGAAAAACTGTTTTTT; CDR3 protein: CASKEGSTNEKLFF
V gene: TRBV29-1; J gene: TRBJ2-3; D gene: NA; clone size: NA; CDR3 DNA: TGCAGCGTTGAAGGGGTGTCGAAGACCACCACAGATACGCAGTATTTT; CDR3 protein: CSVEGVSKTTTDTQYF
V gene: TRBV7-2; J gene: TRBJ2-5; D gene: TRBD2; clone size: NA; CDR3 DNA: TGTGCCAGCAGCTTAGCCCTAGCGGGAGGCGAGACCCAGTACTTC; CDR3 protein: CASSLALAGGETQYF
V gene: TRBV6-5; J gene: TRBJ1-4; D gene: TRBD1; clone size: NA; CDR3 DNA: TGTGCCAGCAGTACAGGGGTGGGGTCTGAGGAAAAACTGTTTTTT; CDR3 protein: CASSTGVGSEEKLFF
V gene: TRBV19; J gene: TRBJ2-2; D gene: NA; clone size: few; CDR3 DNA: TGTGCCAGTAGTATAGATCGAAACACCGGGGAGCTGTTTTTT; CDR3 protein: CASSIDRNTGELFF
V gene: TRBV6-6; J gene: TRBJ2-7; D gene: NA; clone size: NA; CDR3 DNA: TGTGCCAGCAGTTTTTTAGGCGAGCAGTACTTC; CDR3 protein: CASSFLGEQYF
V gene: TRBV4-1; J gene: TRBJ2-1; D gene: NA; clone size: once; CDR3 DNA: TGCGCCAGCAGCGCGGGGCTCGATGAGCAGTTCTTC; CDR3 protein: CASSAGLDEQFF
V gene: TRBV18; J gene: TRBJ2-1; D gene: NA; clone size: NA; CDR3 DNA: TGTGCCAGCTCAGACGATGATGAGCAGTTCTTC; CDR3 protein: CASSDDDEQFF
V gene: TRBV7-8; J gene: TRBJ1-1; D gene: NA; clone size: NA; CDR3 DNA: TGTGCCAGCAGCGGTGAGGGTAGCACTGAAGCTTTCTTT; CDR3 protein: CASSGEGSTEAFF
V gene: TRBV7-7; J gene: TRBJ2-5; D gene: NA; clone size: NA; CDR3 DNA: TGTGCCAGCAGCTCACTGGGGGAGACCCAGTACTTC; CDR3 protein: CASSSLGETQYF
V gene: TRBV4-3; J gene: TRBJ2-7; D gene: TRBD1; clone size: NA; CDR3 DNA: TGCGCCAGCAGCCAAGAGGCCAGGGGGCAGACCTACGAGCAGTACTTC; CDR3 protein: CASSQEARGQTYEQYF
V gene: TRBV29-1; J gene: TRBJ1-2; D gene: NA; clone size: NA; CDR3 DNA: TGCAGCGTTGAACCGACAGGTTTTGACTATGGCTACACCTTC; CDR3 protein: CSVEPTGFDYGYTF
V gene: TRBV6-1; J gene: TRBJ2-1; D gene: NA; clone size: NA; CDR3 DNA: TGTGCCAGCAGTGAAGGCATTTGGCTTATTTCCAATGAGCAGTTCTTC; CDR3 protein: CASSEGIWLISNEQFF
V gene: TRBV4-1; J gene: TRBJ2-1; D gene: TRBD1; clone size: once; CDR3 DNA: TGCGCCAGCAGCCAAGATGGGGTAGGACAGGGGTTCTACAATGAGCAGTTCTTC; CDR3 protein: CASSQDGVGQGFYNEQFF
V gene: TRBV6-4; J gene: TRBJ2-3; D gene: NA; clone size: NA; CDR3 DNA: TGTGCCAGCAGTGAACGCAGCACAGATACGCAGTATTTT; CDR3 protein: CASSERSTDTQYF
V gene: TRBV11-2; J gene: TRBJ1-1; D gene: NA; clone size: NA; CDR3 DNA: TGTGCCAGCAGCAATCCCATTTACACTGAAGCTTTCTTT; CDR3 protein: CASSNPIYTEAFF
V gene: TRBV23-1; J gene: TRBJ2-3; D gene: NA; clone size: NA; CDR3 DNA: TGCGCGCGACTAGTGGCAGATACGCAGTATTTT; CDR3 protein: CARLVADTQYF
V gene: TRBV2; J gene: TRBJ1-6; D gene: NA; clone size: few; CDR3 DNA: TGTGCCAGCAGTGAAGGGGGCGCGGGGAATTCACCCCTCCACTTT; CDR3 protein: CASSEGGAGNSPLHF
V gene: TRBV5-4; J gene: TRBJ2-1; D gene: TRBD2; clone size: NA; CDR3 DNA: TGTGCCAGCAGCCCGGAGGTAGCGGGAGATGAGCAGTTCTTC; CDR3 protein: CASSPEVAGDEQFF
V gene: TRBV4-1; J gene: TRBJ2-1; D gene: TRBD1; clone size: NA; CDR3 DNA: TGCGCCAGCAGACATCCGGGACAGGGAAGGAATGAGCAGTTCTTC; CDR3 protein: CASRHPGQGRNEQFF
V gene: TRBV7-2; J gene: TRBJ2-1; D gene: TRBD1; clone size: few; CDR3 DNA: TGTGCCAGCAGCTTAACCGGGACAGGGTACAATGAGCAGTTCTTC; CDR3 protein: CASSLTGTGYNEQFF